The 9 T cell receptor beta chains in this list originate from one sample, sequenced in a study of shared clonotypes between healthy human individuals. Repertoires were generated with immunoSEQ multiplex PCR, while TCRdb's copy carries only in-frame clones and drops some. This table has 2 million to 3 million clones, roughly 93% appearing once. The sample was naive CD4+ T cells from PBMCs. Subset in this sample: CD45RA+ positively selected. These receptors all stem from a man in his late teens or twenties in good health. Some clones in this sample may be carry-over from other donors' samples.

The chain joins TRBV7-9 to TRBJ2-5, with 8 bases aligning to TRBD1. The CDR3 contains 19 residues. The J segment lost 4 bases and the V segment lost 1 base, leaving 17 bases of the junction unmatched. Germline values: CDR1 SEHNR, CDR2 FQNEAQ (reference sequence). The chain's CDR3 is CASSLGSWTGRATVETQYF. CDR3 DNA sequence: TGTGCCAGCAGCTTAGGGTCGTGGACAGGGCGGGCCACCGTAGAGACCCAGTACTTC.

V and J are TRBV28 and TRBJ2-7; 9 positions agree with TRBD1. Germline values: CDR1 MDHEN, CDR2 SYDVKM. This CDR3 region has 15 residues. With 5 bases clipped from V and 0 bases from J, the junction kept 5 bases outside the gene matches. The CDR3 loop is CASSPGTGSSYEQYF. The CDR3 nucleotides are TGTGCCAGCAGTCCCGGGACAGGGAGCTCCTACGAGCAGTACTTC.

This chain joins TRBV5-1 and TRBJ1-1; TRBD1 is a possible D gene (6 bases). This CDR3 has 12 residues. Germline CDR1 is SGHRS and CDR2 is YFSETQ. V was cut by 4 bases and J by 11 bases, with 15 bases left in between. CDR3 nucleotide sequence: TGCGCCAGCAGCCCGAGAGGGGGGGCGGCTTTCTTT. Translated, it gives CASSPRGGAAFF.

V and J are TRBV18 and TRBJ1-4; D remains unclear. V lost 8 bases to trimming and J lost 0 bases, with 10 bases between them. This CDR3 has 14 residues. Germline loops: CDR1 KGHSH, CDR2 LQKENI. CDR3 nucleotide sequence: TGTGCCAGCACATCACAGACAACTAATGAAAAACTGTTTTTT. Translating gives CASTSQTTNEKLFF.

The chain has TRBV7-3 and TRBJ2-1; D call uncertain. Germline V gene sequence: CDR1 SGHTA, CDR2 FQGTGA. Trimming shortened V by 1 base and J by 2 bases, and 9 bases separated the two germline ends. The CDR3 totals 15 residues. The CDR3 loop reads CASSLNPGPYNEQFF. The CDR3 nucleotides are TGTGCCAGCAGCTTAAACCCCGGACCCTACAATGAGCAGTTCTTC.

The chain combines TRBV28 with TRBJ1-1, with D possibly being TRBD1 (5 bases). CDR1 is MDHEN, CDR2 SYDVKM, per germline. The CDR3 consists of 15 residues. V gave up 1 base and J gave up 1 base, with 10 bases separating them. For the CDR3, the DNA is TGTGCCAGCAGTTTATTAGCCGGGGCGAACACTGAAGCTTTCTTT. Protein sequence: CASSLLAGANTEAFF.

Only one count was recorded for this clone. The rearrangement uses TRBV5-1 and TRBJ2-1; maybe TRBD1 (6 bases). Deletions cut 1 base from V and 0 bases from J, with 11 bases between. Germline loops: CDR1 SGHRS, CDR2 YFSETQ. The CDR3 runs 16 residues. CDR3 bases: TGCGCCAGCAGCTTGAATACAGGGAGCTCCTACAATGAGCAGTTCTTC. Its translation is CASSLNTGSSYNEQFF.

The J gene is TRBJ2-1, the V gene TRBV29-1, with unresolved D. CDR3 length equals 13 residues. Germline values: CDR1 SQVTM, CDR2 ANQGSEA. Trimming stripped 4 bases from V and 5 bases from J, with 12 bases between. This CDR3 is CSVGYRADNEQFF. DNA of the CDR3: TGCAGCGTTGGGTATCGGGCGGACAATGAGCAGTTCTTC.

The chain joins TRBV18 to TRBJ1-1, with D hard to call. The germline V gene encodes CDR1 KGHSH and CDR2 LQKENI. V was clipped by 6 bases and J by 5 bases, with 13 bases between them. The CDR3 runs to 13 residues. The CDR3 nucleotides read TGTGCCAGCTCTCTCCCGAGCAGGACTGAAGCTTTCTTT. Residues: CASSLPSRTEAFF.